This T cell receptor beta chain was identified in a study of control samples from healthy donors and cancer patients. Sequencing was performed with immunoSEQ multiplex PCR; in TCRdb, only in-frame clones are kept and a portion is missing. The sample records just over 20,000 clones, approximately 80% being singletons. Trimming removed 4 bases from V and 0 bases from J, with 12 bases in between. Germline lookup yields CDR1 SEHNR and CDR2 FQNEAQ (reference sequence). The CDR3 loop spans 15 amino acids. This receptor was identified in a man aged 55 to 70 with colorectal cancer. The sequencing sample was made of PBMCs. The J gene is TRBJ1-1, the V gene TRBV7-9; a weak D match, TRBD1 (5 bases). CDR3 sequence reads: CASSSLGVMNTEAFF. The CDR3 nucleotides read TGTGCCAGCAGCTCCCTGGGGGTCATGAACACTGAAGCTTTCTTT.